The 21 T cell receptor beta chains below all came from one sample that was sequenced in a study of cytomegalovirus exposure and HLA in healthy donors. Primers: 60 Vbeta forward and 13 Jbeta reverse. Some clones are missing from TCRdb's copy, which holds only in-frame ones; the method was immunoSEQ multiplex PCR. The sample shows some 140,000 clones, about four fifths of them seen only once. Sequencing was carried out using PBMCs. The origin of the receptors is a man under 40 in good health and CMV-seropositive.

V usage is TRBV27 and J usage is TRBJ2-1; 11 bases are a match to TRBD2. CDR1 is MNHEY and CDR2 is SMNVEV in the germline V gene (reference sequence). The junction had 13 bases not matched to a gene; V was cut back by 6 bases and J by 9 bases. The CDR3 totals 16 residues. CDR3 nucleotides: TGTGCCAGCAGCTGGAAAGCAGGACTAGCGGGCCTTGAGCAGTTCTTC. Amino acids: CASSWKAGLAGLEQFF.

The V call is TRBV27, the J call TRBJ2-3, with 9 bases matching TRBD1. The trim removed 6 bases at V and 5 bases at J, leaving 9 bases unmatched. Germline-derived CDR1 and CDR2 are MNHEY and SMNVEV (reference sequence). The CDR3 is 15 amino acids. DNA of the CDR3: TGTGCCAGCAGCCGTTCCGGGACAGGGAGAGATACGCAGTATTTT. It is translated as CASSRSGTGRDTQYF.

The V and J genes are TRBV5-4 and TRBJ2-7, with D tentatively TRBD1 (6 bases). Trimming pared 4 bases from V and 3 bases from J, leaving 11 bases between. Germline loops: CDR1 SGHNT, CDR2 YYREEE (reference sequence). There are 13 residues in the CDR3. Here the CDR3 reads CASSDRQSYEQYF. For the CDR3, the DNA is TGTGCCAGCAGCGACAGGCAAAGCTACGAGCAGTACTTC.

This clone was counted between two and nine times. This chain joins TRBV11-1 and TRBJ1-2; D unclear. The CDR3 extends over 13 amino acids. V was cut by 5 bases and J by 7 bases, with 14 bases left in between. Germline V gives CDR1 SGHAT, CDR2 FQDESV (reference sequence). CDR3 in amino acids: CASSPTAVGGYTF. CDR3 coding DNA: TGTGCCAGCAGCCCCACCGCGGTAGGTGGCTACACCTTC.

The genes are TRBV9 and TRBJ2-3; a possible D gene is TRBD1 (5 bases). With 0 bases removed from V and 0 bases from J, the gap between germline ends came to 11 bases. Germline V gene data show CDR1 as SGDLS and CDR2 as YYNGEE. CDR3 length: 16 residues. CDR3 sequence: CASSVGQTLSTDTQYF. The DNA of the CDR3 is TGTGCCAGCAGCGTAGGACAGACGCTAAGCACAGATACGCAGTATTTT.

A few counts support this clone. The chain recombines TRBV6-6 with TRBJ1-2, with D possibly TRBD1 on 6 matching bases. Germline V lookup: CDR1 MNHNY, CDR2 SVGAGI (reference sequence). With 6 bases removed from V and 5 bases from J, the gap between germline ends came to 10 bases. The CDR3 contains 12 residues. The CDR3 nucleotides read TGTGCCAGCAGCTTCGGACAGTATGGCTACACCTTC. It specifies CASSFGQYGYTF.

The gene calls are TRBV5-5 and TRBJ2-3; 9 bases are a match to TRBD1. The CDR3 contains 15 residues. CDR1 SGHKS and CDR2 YYEKEE come from the germline V gene (reference sequence). V was clipped by 5 bases and J by 2 bases; unmatched bases: 6. Written as DNA, the CDR3 is TGTGCCAGCAGAATACAGGGGGCTTCCACAGATACGCAGTATTTT. Protein: CASRIQGASTDTQYF.

The rearrangement links TRBV10-3 to TRBJ1-2, with 7 bases that match TRBD1. The V gene end was trimmed by 3 bases and the J gene end by 4 bases; junction bases not matched to a gene: 2. Germline V gives CDR1 ENHRY, CDR2 SYGVKD. CDR3 size: 13 residues. The CDR3 nucleotides are TGTGCCATCAGTGATCCAGGGGGCTATGGCTACACCTTC. Translating it yields CAISDPGGYGYTF.

J is TRBJ2-5 and V is TRBV7-9, with D unclear. This CDR3 is built from 13 residues. Trimming pared 2 bases from V and 5 bases from J, leaving 9 bases between. Germline values: CDR1 SEHNR, CDR2 FQNEAQ (reference sequence). The CDR3 is CASSLQARETQYF. CDR3 nucleotides: TGTGCCAGCAGCTTACAAGCTCGGGAGACCCAGTACTTC.

The J gene is TRBJ2-1, the V gene TRBV19, with 7 bases lining up with TRBD2. The ends lost 4 bases at V and 3 bases at J; junction bases unmatched: 9. Germline lookup yields CDR1 LNHDA and CDR2 SQIVND (reference sequence). This CDR3 is 16 amino acids long. This CDR3 is CASSNPSSGYYNEQFF. The CDR3 region has the DNA TGTGCCAGTAGTAACCCCAGTAGCGGGTACTACAATGAGCAGTTCTTC.

This chain joins TRBV27 and TRBJ1-1, with a weak D call TRBD1 (5 bases). CDR1 and CDR2 (germline): MNHEY, SMNVEV (reference sequence). There are 14 residues in the CDR3. Trimming removed 4 bases at V and 11 bases at J, with 20 bases between. The CDR3 here is CASSSPLRQSGAFF. DNA of the CDR3: TGTGCCAGCAGTTCCCCCTTGAGACAGAGTGGGGCTTTCTTT.

This sequence joins TRBV5-1 and TRBJ2-7, with 10 bases that match TRBD1. The germline gives CDR1 SGHRS, CDR2 YFSETQ. J lost 6 bases, V lost 2 bases, and 5 bases had no gene match. The CDR3 loop spans 14 amino acids. The CDR3 coding sequence is TGCGCCAGCAGCTTCGGACAGGGGGGTACCGAGCAGTACTTC. Translating gives CASSFGQGGTEQYF.

The chain couples TRBV5-1 to TRBJ2-1; 9 bases line up with TRBD2. Germline lookup yields CDR1 SGHRS and CDR2 YFSETQ. V shed 0 bases and J 9 bases; nucleotides not matched to a gene: 4. The CDR3 runs to 14 residues. The CDR3 here is CASSLELAGSEQFF. CDR3 DNA: TGCGCCAGCAGCTTGGAGCTAGCGGGGAGTGAGCAGTTCTTC. The full variable domain, rest sourced from reference TRBV5-1 and TRBJ2-1, is KAGVTQTPRYLIKTRGQQVTLSCSPISGHRSVSWYQQTPGQGLQFLFEYFSETQRNKGNFPGRFSGRQFSNSRSEMNVSTLELGDSALYLCASSLELAGSEQFFGPGTRLTVL.

The chain carries TRBV10-1 and TRBJ1-4, with D possibly being TRBD1 (5 bases). V lost 7 bases to trimming and J lost 8 bases, with 14 bases between them. Germline CDR1 reads WNHNN; CDR2 reads SYGVQD (reference sequence). The CDR3 is 13 residues long. CDR3 DNA sequence: TGCGCCAGCACTCAGGACAAAGGGGAAAAACTGTTTTTT. As protein: CASTQDKGEKLFF.

A few counts support this clone. The chain employs TRBV29-1 and TRBJ2-5, with 7 bases aligning to TRBD1. This CDR3 has 14 amino acids. Trimming cost V 1 base and J 2 bases; bases outside gene matches: 4. Germline lookup yields CDR1 SQVTM and CDR2 ANQGSEA. CDR3 amino acids: CSVEGGQTQETQYF. The CDR3 coding sequence is TGCAGCGTTGAAGGGGGACAGACTCAAGAGACCCAGTACTTC.

This clone has more than one count but fewer than ten. The rearrangement links TRBV7-9 to TRBJ2-7; D possibly corresponds to TRBD1 (5 bases). CDR1 is SEHNR and CDR2 is FQNEAQ in the germline V gene (reference sequence). CDR3 length: 12 residues. The V and J ends lost 7 bases and 6 bases respectively, with 13 bases between them. The CDR3 DNA reads as TGTGCCAGCACCCCAGGGTTAGGCGAGCAGTACTTC. Translation gives CASTPGLGEQYF.

J is TRBJ1-2 and V is TRBV29-1; D possibly corresponds to TRBD1 (6 bases). The CDR3 extends over 12 amino acids. Germline CDR1 and CDR2: SQVTM and ANQGSEA. V was cut by 7 bases and J by 2 bases, with 11 bases left in between. The CDR3 nucleotides read TGCAGCGCTTGGACAGCAAACTATGGCTACACCTTC. This gives the protein CSAWTANYGYTF.

The chain couples TRBV6-1 to TRBJ2-5; 11 nucleotides align to TRBD2. V trimming: 1 base; J trimming: 5 bases; junction bases outside the gene matches: 15. The CDR3 consists of 19 residues. CDR1 and CDR2 (germline): MNHNS, SASEGT. CDR3 protein: CASSEGRVAGGLSMETQYF. CDR3 sequence (DNA): TGTGCCAGCAGTGAAGGGAGGGTAGCGGGAGGGCTCAGTATGGAGACCCAGTACTTC.

The J gene is TRBJ2-7, the V gene TRBV12-5; 7 bases line up with TRBD1. Trimming removed 0 bases from V and 4 bases from J; junction bases left unmatched: 6. The CDR3 runs 15 residues. Germline values: CDR1 LGHNT, CDR2 FRNRAP. CDR3 sequence (DNA): TGTGCTAGTGGTTTGGTTCGGGACAGTGGATACGAGCAGTACTTC. This sequence encodes CASGLVRDSGYEQYF.

There are a few counts of this clone. Because the CDR3 is missing its conserved closing phenylalanine or tryptophan, this is likely a read error. The limits of the CDR3 on the DNA are not certain, so only TCRdb's listed CDR3 is given. This chain joins TRBV21-1 and TRBJ2-2; the table names TRBD2, a call not compared with the DNA. TRBV21-1 is labeled a pseudogene. The CDR3 sequence runs 15 residues, both termini included. Here the CDR3 reads CASRTTPAVTGELFL.

The chain uses TRBV6-4 and TRBJ2-3, with 10 bases lining up with TRBD1. Trimming took 6 bases from V and 3 from J; bases not matched to a gene: 3. The CDR3 extends over 14 amino acids. The germline V gene encodes CDR1 MRHNA and CDR2 SNTAGT. CDR3 sequence (DNA): TGTGCCAGCAGGGGGACAGGGGATACAGATACGCAGTATTTT. Protein: CASRGTGDTDTQYF.